The rows below give T cell receptor beta chains drawn from one sample of a study of T cell responses to AZD1222 COVID-19 vaccine. Sequencing was performed with immunoSEQ multiplex PCR; in TCRdb, only in-frame clones are kept and a portion is missing. The repertoire has about 150,000 clones, about 93% of them found once; the top ten carry around 1.9%. Sequencing used peripheral blood, obtained on day 0 of AZD1222 vaccination. The source is an adult in good health. The CDR3 runs from the conserved cysteine through the conserved F or W. Each record gives: CDR3 protein, CDR3 DNA, clone size, V gene, J gene, D gene. D genes are given only for firm matches. Some rows have no size entry. The others give once, few or many, or a class for an expanded clone.

CDR3 protein: CASSIGPGQANTGELFF; CDR3 DNA: TGTGCCAGTAGTATAGGCCCGGGACAGGCGAACACCGGGGAGCTGTTTTTT; clone size: NA; V gene: TRBV19; J gene: TRBJ2-2; D gene: TRBD1
CDR3 protein: CASSHTRGWTEAFF; CDR3 DNA: TGTGCCAGCAGCCATACCAGGGGATGGACTGAAGCTTTCTTT; clone size: NA; V gene: TRBV14; J gene: TRBJ1-1; D gene: NA
CDR3 protein: CASSDIPQGRNIQYF; CDR3 DNA: TGTGCCAGCAGTGACATCCCTCAGGGTCGGAACATTCAGTACTTC; clone size: NA; V gene: TRBV2; J gene: TRBJ2-4; D gene: NA
CDR3 protein: CASSSNPTDYGYTF; CDR3 DNA: TGCGCCAGCAGCTCCAACCCGACAGACTATGGCTACACCTTC; clone size: NA; V gene: TRBV5-1; J gene: TRBJ1-2; D gene: NA
CDR3 protein: CASSRAGPIYEQYF; CDR3 DNA: TGTGCCAGCAGCCGAGCGGGACCCATCTACGAGCAGTACTTC; clone size: once; V gene: TRBV5-6; J gene: TRBJ2-7; D gene: TRBD2
CDR3 protein: CAISESRSEQFF; CDR3 DNA: TGTGCCATCAGTGAGTCGAGGAGTGAGCAGTTCTTC; clone size: NA; V gene: TRBV10-3; J gene: TRBJ2-1; D gene: NA
CDR3 protein: CASSVGSSGVYGETQYF; CDR3 DNA: TGTGCCAGCAGCGTGGGGAGTAGCGGGGTATACGGGGAGACCCAGTACTTC; clone size: NA; V gene: TRBV9; J gene: TRBJ2-5; D gene: TRBD2
CDR3 protein: CASSQGGPGNTIYF; CDR3 DNA: TGTGCCAGCAGTCAGGGGGGACCTGGAAACACCATATATTTT; clone size: NA; V gene: TRBV6-5; J gene: TRBJ1-3; D gene: TRBD1
CDR3 protein: CASRQGIEQYF; CDR3 DNA: TGTGCCAGCAGGCAGGGGATCGAGCAGTACTTC; clone size: NA; V gene: TRBV25-1; J gene: TRBJ2-7; D gene: NA
CDR3 protein: CASSGSFGDEQFF; CDR3 DNA: TGTGCCAGCAGCGGGTCCTTTGGGGATGAGCAGTTCTTC; clone size: NA; V gene: TRBV5-4; J gene: TRBJ2-1; D gene: NA
CDR3 protein: CASSRYTGNTIYF; CDR3 DNA: TGTGCCAGCAGCCGCTATACTGGAAACACCATATATTTT; clone size: NA; V gene: TRBV14; J gene: TRBJ1-3; D gene: NA
CDR3 protein: CATSGRLESYGYTF; CDR3 DNA: TGTGCCACCAGCGGGAGACTGGAATCTTATGGCTACACCTTC; clone size: NA; V gene: TRBV15; J gene: TRBJ1-2; D gene: NA
CDR3 protein: CASSLASNYGYTF; CDR3 DNA: TGTGCCAGCAGCTTGGCGAGTAACTATGGCTACACCTTC; clone size: NA; V gene: TRBV5-6; J gene: TRBJ1-2; D gene: NA
CDR3 protein: CASSSRTGTNEKLFF; CDR3 DNA: TGTGCCAGCAGCTCCCGGACAGGAACTAATGAAAAACTGTTTTTT; clone size: NA; V gene: TRBV5-4; J gene: TRBJ1-4; D gene: TRBD1
CDR3 protein: CASSERGHGEDGYTF; CDR3 DNA: TGTGCCAGCAGTGAAAGAGGACACGGCGAGGATGGCTACACCTTC; clone size: NA; V gene: TRBV6-1; J gene: TRBJ1-2; D gene: NA
CDR3 protein: CASSLQGLHDYGYTF; CDR3 DNA: TGCGCCAGCAGCTTGCAGGGACTCCACGACTATGGCTACACCTTC; clone size: NA; V gene: TRBV5-1; J gene: TRBJ1-2; D gene: NA
CDR3 protein: CASWGTGGGYEQFF; CDR3 DNA: TGTGCCAGCTGGGGGACAGGGGGCGGCTATGAGCAGTTCTTC; clone size: NA; V gene: TRBV6-5; J gene: TRBJ2-1; D gene: TRBD1
CDR3 protein: CASSLERVSYEQYF; CDR3 DNA: TGTGCCAGCAGCTTAGAGAGGGTCTCCTACGAGCAGTACTTC; clone size: once; V gene: TRBV7-9; J gene: TRBJ2-7; D gene: NA
CDR3 protein: CASSLGTANRWDTEAFF; CDR3 DNA: TGCGCCAGCAGCTTGGGGACAGCCAACCGGTGGGACACTGAAGCTTTCTTT; clone size: NA; V gene: TRBV5-1; J gene: TRBJ1-1; D gene: NA
CDR3 protein: CASSDPGPANTEAFF; CDR3 DNA: TGTGCCAGCAGTGATCCGGGACCGGCGAACACTGAAGCTTTCTTT; clone size: NA; V gene: TRBV6-1; J gene: TRBJ1-1; D gene: NA
CDR3 protein: CASSDGNSYGYTF; CDR3 DNA: TGTGCCAGCAGTGACGGGAACAGCTATGGCTACACCTTC; clone size: NA; V gene: TRBV6-4; J gene: TRBJ1-2; D gene: NA
CDR3 protein: CASSPRSGGAYNEQFF; CDR3 DNA: TGTGCCAGCAGCCCGAGGAGCGGGGGGGCCTACAATGAGCAGTTCTTC; clone size: NA; V gene: TRBV7-3; J gene: TRBJ2-1; D gene: TRBD2
CDR3 protein: CATSDFPIHGSGRRPQHF; CDR3 DNA: TGTGCCACCAGTGATTTTCCCATTCACGGATCAGGACGTAGGCCCCAGCATTTT; clone size: NA; V gene: TRBV24-1; J gene: TRBJ1-5; D gene: NA
CDR3 protein: CASSELSGGAAGEQFF; CDR3 DNA: TGTGCCAGCAGTGAACTCAGCGGGGGGGCCGCCGGTGAGCAGTTCTTC; clone size: NA; V gene: TRBV6-4; J gene: TRBJ2-1; D gene: TRBD2
CDR3 protein: CASRLTTGFETQYF; CDR3 DNA: TGTGCCAGCAGATTGACAACAGGGTTTGAGACCCAGTACTTC; clone size: NA; V gene: TRBV6-1; J gene: TRBJ2-5; D gene: NA
CDR3 protein: CAISELSTEAFF; CDR3 DNA: TGTGCCATCAGTGAGTTGAGCACTGAAGCTTTCTTT; clone size: NA; V gene: TRBV10-3; J gene: TRBJ1-1; D gene: NA
CDR3 protein: CASSPPRAADRFNEQFF; CDR3 DNA: TGTGCCAGCTCACCACCGAGAGCCGCCGACAGGTTCAATGAGCAGTTCTTC; clone size: NA; V gene: TRBV18; J gene: TRBJ2-1; D gene: NA
CDR3 protein: CASSRDRGANEQYF; CDR3 DNA: TGTGCCAGCAGCAGAGACAGGGGTGCCAACGAGCAGTACTTC; clone size: NA; V gene: TRBV6-5; J gene: TRBJ2-7; D gene: TRBD1
CDR3 protein: CASSNPGTQYF; CDR3 DNA: TGTGCCAGCAGTAACCCCGGGACCCAGTACTTC; clone size: NA; V gene: TRBV2; J gene: TRBJ2-5; D gene: NA
CDR3 protein: CSVEGRGQDTDTQYF; CDR3 DNA: TGCAGCGTTGAAGGGCGGGGACAGGACACAGATACGCAGTATTTT; clone size: NA; V gene: TRBV29-1; J gene: TRBJ2-3; D gene: TRBD1
CDR3 protein: CASSQGDRGNTIYF; CDR3 DNA: TGCGCCAGCAGCCAAGGGGACAGGGGGAACACCATATATTTT; clone size: once; V gene: TRBV5-1; J gene: TRBJ1-3; D gene: TRBD1
CDR3 protein: CASSFRRNYGYTF; CDR3 DNA: TGTGCCAGCAGTTTCCGGCGGAACTATGGCTACACCTTC; clone size: NA; V gene: TRBV6-2/TRBV6-3; J gene: TRBJ1-2; D gene: NA
CDR3 protein: CASSGTGGNQPQHF; CDR3 DNA: TGTGCCAGCAGTGGAACGGGGGGCAATCAGCCCCAGCATTTT; clone size: NA; V gene: TRBV2; J gene: TRBJ1-5; D gene: NA
CDR3 protein: CASSYRGEKLFF; CDR3 DNA: TGTGCCAGCAGTTACAGGGGTGAAAAACTGTTTTTT; clone size: NA; V gene: TRBV3-1/TRBV3-2; J gene: TRBJ1-4; D gene: TRBD1
CDR3 protein: CASSESSGGRTGELFF; CDR3 DNA: TGCGCCAGCAGTGAGTCTAGCGGGGGGCGAACCGGGGAGCTGTTTTTT; clone size: NA; V gene: TRBV10-2; J gene: TRBJ2-2; D gene: TRBD2
CDR3 protein: CASSPRDWNTGELFF; CDR3 DNA: TGTGCCAGCAGCCCCCGGGACTGGAACACCGGGGAGCTGTTTTTT; clone size: NA; V gene: TRBV9; J gene: TRBJ2-2; D gene: NA
CDR3 protein: CASSTIRQDLSTDTQYF; CDR3 DNA: TGTGCCAGCAGCACAATACGACAGGACCTCAGCACAGATACGCAGTATTTT; clone size: NA; V gene: TRBV21-1; J gene: TRBJ2-3; D gene: NA
CDR3 protein: CAISEGTEAFF; CDR3 DNA: TGTGCCATCAGCGAGGGCACTGAAGCTTTCTTT; clone size: NA; V gene: TRBV10-3; J gene: TRBJ1-1; D gene: NA
CDR3 protein: CASSFRRQVNTEAFF; CDR3 DNA: TGTGCCAGCAGCTTCCGTCGACAGGTGAACACTGAAGCTTTCTTT; clone size: NA; V gene: TRBV7-9; J gene: TRBJ1-1; D gene: NA
CDR3 protein: CASTLQGGGNSPLHF; CDR3 DNA: TGTGCCAGCACCTTACAGGGAGGAGGTAATTCACCCCTCCACTTT; clone size: NA; V gene: TRBV5-4; J gene: TRBJ1-6; D gene: NA
CDR3 protein: CASSHGTGYTEAFF; CDR3 DNA: TGTGCCAGCAGCCACGGGACAGGGTACACTGAAGCTTTCTTT; clone size: NA; V gene: TRBV7-3; J gene: TRBJ1-1; D gene: TRBD1
CDR3 protein: CASSEGASPLHF; CDR3 DNA: TGTGCCAGCAGCGAGGGGGCCTCACCCCTCCACTTT; clone size: NA; V gene: TRBV9; J gene: TRBJ1-6; D gene: TRBD1
CDR3 protein: CASSPGQGREKLFF; CDR3 DNA: TGTGCCAGCAGCCCAGGCCAGGGAAGGGAAAAACTGTTTTTT; clone size: NA; V gene: TRBV7-6; J gene: TRBJ1-4; D gene: NA
CDR3 protein: CASSYYGFRSPLHF; CDR3 DNA: TGTGCCAGCAGCTACTATGGGTTTCGGTCACCCCTCCACTTT; clone size: NA; V gene: TRBV7-2; J gene: TRBJ1-6; D gene: NA
CDR3 protein: CASSATGDIYNEQFF; CDR3 DNA: TGTGCCAGCAGCGCGACAGGGGACATTTACAATGAGCAGTTCTTC; clone size: NA; V gene: TRBV9; J gene: TRBJ2-1; D gene: TRBD1
CDR3 protein: CASRGKYNEQFF; CDR3 DNA: TGTGCCAGTAGAGGGAAATACAATGAGCAGTTCTTC; clone size: once; V gene: TRBV19; J gene: TRBJ2-1; D gene: NA
CDR3 protein: CASSYSDVGSGNTIYF; CDR3 DNA: TGTGCCAGCAGTTACTCCGACGTAGGCTCTGGAAACACCATATATTTT; clone size: once; V gene: TRBV6-5; J gene: TRBJ1-3; D gene: NA
CDR3 protein: CASSHGTVNYGYTF; CDR3 DNA: TGTGCCAGCAGCCACGGGACAGTTAACTATGGCTACACCTTC; clone size: NA; V gene: TRBV3-1/TRBV3-2; J gene: TRBJ1-2; D gene: TRBD1
CDR3 protein: CASSPREGGNTIYF; CDR3 DNA: TGTGCCAGCAGCCCCCGGGAGGGTGGAAACACCATATATTTT; clone size: NA; V gene: TRBV3-1/TRBV3-2; J gene: TRBJ1-3; D gene: NA
CDR3 protein: CASRDSGIRSYEQYF; CDR3 DNA: TGTGCCAGCAGGGATAGCGGGATAAGATCCTACGAGCAGTACTTC; clone size: once; V gene: TRBV6-5; J gene: TRBJ2-7; D gene: TRBD2
CDR3 protein: CASSNKVRDSCLSKNIQYF; CDR3 DNA: TGTGCCAGTAGTAATAAAGTTAGGGACAGCTGCCTTTCCAAAAACATTCAGTACTTC; clone size: NA; V gene: TRBV19; J gene: TRBJ2-4; D gene: TRBD1
CDR3 protein: CASSLPTGGGDGYTF; CDR3 DNA: TGCGCCAGCAGCTTGCCCACAGGGGGCGGAGATGGCTACACCTTC; clone size: NA; V gene: TRBV5-1; J gene: TRBJ1-2; D gene: TRBD1
CDR3 protein: CASSLGVVSGNTIYF; CDR3 DNA: TGTGCCAGCAGCTTAGGGGTCGTCTCTGGAAACACCATATATTTT; clone size: NA; V gene: TRBV13; J gene: TRBJ1-3; D gene: NA
CDR3 protein: CASSSGQGWSTDTQYF; CDR3 DNA: TGTGCCAGCAGCTCCGGACAGGGGTGGAGCACAGATACGCAGTATTTT; clone size: NA; V gene: TRBV11-3; J gene: TRBJ2-3; D gene: TRBD1
CDR3 protein: CASTTRWDPGSNQPQHF; CDR3 DNA: TGTGCCAGCACCACTCGTTGGGACCCGGGGAGCAATCAGCCCCAGCATTTT; clone size: once; V gene: TRBV27; J gene: TRBJ1-5; D gene: NA
CDR3 protein: CASSLGTGFTDEQFF; CDR3 DNA: TGCGCCAGCAGCTTGGGGACAGGGTTTACAGATGAGCAGTTCTTC; clone size: NA; V gene: TRBV5-1; J gene: TRBJ2-1; D gene: TRBD1
CDR3 protein: CASSLITGGGDTQYF; CDR3 DNA: TGCGCCAGCAGCTTAATCACAGGGGGAGGAGATACGCAGTATTTT; clone size: NA; V gene: TRBV5-1; J gene: TRBJ2-3; D gene: TRBD1
CDR3 protein: CASSSNSGRRMYF; CDR3 DNA: TGTGCCAGCAGCTCCAATAGCGGGAGGAGGATGTACTTC; clone size: NA; V gene: TRBV13; J gene: TRBJ2-7; D gene: TRBD2
CDR3 protein: CASNNRGPGDTQYF; CDR3 DNA: TGTGCCAGCAACAACAGGGGGCCGGGAGATACGCAGTATTTT; clone size: NA; V gene: TRBV11-3; J gene: TRBJ2-3; D gene: TRBD1
CDR3 protein: CAAHGGPLYGYTF; CDR3 DNA: TGTGCCGCTCACGGGGGCCCCCTCTATGGCTACACCTTC; clone size: NA; V gene: TRBV6-5; J gene: TRBJ1-2; D gene: NA